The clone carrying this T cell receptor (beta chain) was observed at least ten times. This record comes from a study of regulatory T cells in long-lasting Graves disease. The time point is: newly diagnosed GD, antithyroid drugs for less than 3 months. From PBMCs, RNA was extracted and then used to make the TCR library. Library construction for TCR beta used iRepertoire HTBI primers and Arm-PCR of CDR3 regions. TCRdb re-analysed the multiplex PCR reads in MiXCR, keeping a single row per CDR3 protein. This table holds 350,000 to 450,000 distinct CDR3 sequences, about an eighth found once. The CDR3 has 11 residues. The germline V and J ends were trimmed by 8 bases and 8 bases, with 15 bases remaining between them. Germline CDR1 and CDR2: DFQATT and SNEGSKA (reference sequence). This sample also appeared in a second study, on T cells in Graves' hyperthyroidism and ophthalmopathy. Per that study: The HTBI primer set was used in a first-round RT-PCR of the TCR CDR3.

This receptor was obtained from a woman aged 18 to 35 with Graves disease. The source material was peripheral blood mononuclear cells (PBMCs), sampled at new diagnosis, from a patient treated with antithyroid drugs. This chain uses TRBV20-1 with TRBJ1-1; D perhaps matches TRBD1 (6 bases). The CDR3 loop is CSSGQPREAFF. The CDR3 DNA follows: TGCAGTTCTGGACAGCCAAGGGAAGCTTTCTTT.